These 32 T cell receptor beta chains originate from one sample sequenced in a study of T cells after yellow fever vaccination. Via MiXCR, TCRdb re-called the 5' RACE reads, giving one row per CDR3 protein. The repertoire includes around 310,000 distinct CDR3 sequences, around 4% of them detected once, and 20% to 25% sits in the top ten. The specimen was PBMCs, collected on the day of the yellow fever booster vaccination. All receptors derive from a man aged 18 to 29 who received the YFV17D yellow fever vaccine.

The chain combines TRBV5-5 with TRBJ2-7; D is undetermined. The CDR3 length is 14 residues. Trimming removed 3 bases at V and 2 bases at J, with 12 bases between. Per the germline V gene, CDR1 is SGHKS and CDR2 is YYEKEE (reference sequence). Written as DNA, the CDR3 is TGTGCCAGCAGCTGGGCAGTTGGCCCCTACGAGCAGTACGTC. Amino acids: CASSWAVGPYEQYV.

The chain joins TRBV9 to TRBJ2-4; D is possibly TRBD1 (6 bases). V was clipped by 2 bases and J by 3 bases, with 9 bases between them. Germline CDR1 is SGDLS and CDR2 is YYNGEE. The CDR3 runs 14 residues. The CDR3 DNA sequence: TGTGCCAGCAGCGTGGGGGCAAACAAAAACATTCAGTACTTC. Translating it yields CASSVGANKNIQYF. The full variable domain, rest sourced from reference TRBV9 and TRBJ2-4, is DSGVTQTPKHLITATGQRVTLRCSPRSGDLSVYWYQQSLDQGLQFLIQYYNGEERAKGNILERFSAQQFPDLHSELNLSSLELGDSALYFCASSVGANKNIQYFGAGTRLSVL.

The chain employs TRBV5-4 and TRBJ2-4; TRBD1 matches at 7 bases. The CDR3 loop spans 13 amino acids. Unmatched junction bases numbered 5, after V lost 2 bases and J lost 9 bases. Germline CDR1 SGHNT, CDR2 YYREEE (reference sequence). CDR3 bases: TGTGCCAGCAGCTTAACAGGGGAACGCATTCAGTACTTC. Encoded protein: CASSLTGERIQYF. Supplemented by reference TRBV5-4 and TRBJ2-4, the full variable domain reads ETGVTQSPTHLIKTRGQQVTLRCSSQSGHNTVSWYQQALGQGPQFIFQYYREEENGRGNFPPRFSGLQFPNYSSELNVNALELDDSALYLCASSLTGERIQYFGAGTRLSVL.

This clonotype was observed at least ten times. A junction end diverges from the germline sequence, so it may reflect a read error. The rearrangement uses TRBV12-5 and TRBJ2-5; tentative D call: TRBD1 (5 bases). CDR1 is LGHNT, CDR2 FRNRAP, per germline. The CDR3 runs 10 residues. CDR3 sequence (DNA): TGTGCTAGTGGTTTCCCCCCTCAGGGTTTC. Its translation is CASGFPPQGF.

This clonotype appeared many times. This chain joins TRBV5-6 and TRBJ2-7; D ambiguous. V was clipped by 4 bases and J by 3 bases, with 11 bases between them. The CDR3 is 13 residues long. Germline-derived CDR1 and CDR2 are SGHDT and YYEEEE. CDR3 sequence reads: CASSRKLSYEQYF. The CDR3 DNA follows: TGTGCCAGCAGCCGAAAGTTGAGCTACGAGCAGTACTTC.

In its sample, this clonotype was seen a few times. V gene TRBV6-2 or TRBV6-3 combines with J gene TRBJ1-5; 8 positions match TRBD1. The CDR3 has 16 residues. Germline values: CDR1 MNHEY, CDR2 SVGEGT. The V and J ends lost 6 bases and 0 bases, in that order; junction bases with no gene match: 7. Here the CDR3 DNA reads TGTGCCAGCAGCCGACGACAGGGGACTAGCAATCAGCCCCAGCATTTT. This codes for CASSRRQGTSNQPQHF.

J is TRBJ2-5 and V is TRBV5-1; a weak D match, TRBD2 (6 bases). Trimming cost V 0 bases and J 2 bases, with 14 bases left between them. The germline gives CDR1 SGHRS, CDR2 YFSETQ. The CDR3 totals 16 residues. This CDR3 reads CASSLGSRGNQETQYF. For the CDR3, the DNA is TGCGCCAGCAGCTTGGGGTCCCGGGGGAATCAAGAGACCCAGTACTTC.

This clonotype was observed a few times. The chain couples TRBV6-5 to TRBJ1-2; the match to TRBD1 covers 7 bases. CDR1 is MNHEY and CDR2 is SVGAGI in the germline V gene. The CDR3 spans 15 residues. The V and J ends lost 2 bases and 5 bases, in that order; junction bases with no gene match: 8. CDR3 sequence reads: CASSYQLGTEYGYTF. The DNA for the CDR3 is TGTGCCAGCAGTTACCAGCTAGGGACAGAGTATGGCTACACCTTC.

The chain couples TRBV24-1 to TRBJ2-3; TRBD2 agrees at 7 bases. The CDR3 loop spans 13 amino acids. The germline V gene has CDR1 KGHDR and CDR2 SFDVKD. V trimming: 4 bases; J trimming: 7 bases; junction bases outside the gene matches: 4. This CDR3 reads CATSEVGGNTQYF. The CDR3 nucleotides read TGTGCCACCAGTGAAGTGGGGGGGAATACGCAGTATTTT.

The chain's CDR3 is CASSRERRSKNIQYF. CDR3 bases: TGCGCCAGCAGCCGGGAACGCAGATCCAAAAACATTCAGTACTTC. This chain joins TRBV4-3 and TRBJ2-4; D gene unclear. Deletions cut 4 bases from V and 2 bases from J, with 12 bases between. The CDR3 contains 15 residues. Germline V CDR1 and CDR2: LGHNA, YSLEER.

The chain joins TRBV6-6 to TRBJ2-1; 7 positions match TRBD2. CDR1 is MNHNY and CDR2 is SVGAGI in the germline V gene (reference sequence). Germline trimming cut 0 bases from V and 2 bases from J; bases unmatched to any gene: 4. This CDR3 contains 16 residues. The CDR3: CASSYSGTTPYNEQFF. DNA of the CDR3: TGTGCCAGCAGTTACTCCGGGACTACACCCTACAATGAGCAGTTCTTC.

This clonotype was seen many times. This chain connects TRBV7-9 to TRBJ2-5; TRBD2 is a possible D gene (5 bases). Germline values: CDR1 SEHNR, CDR2 FQNEAQ (reference sequence). Trimming stripped 5 bases from V and 5 bases from J, with 18 bases between. CDR3 length: 15 amino acids. The CDR3 sequence is CASSPSLAPGETQYF. CDR3 in DNA: TGTGCCAGCAGCCCATCCTTGGCCCCGGGGGAGACCCAGTACTTC.

This clonotype has a count of ten or more. The chain is built from TRBV12-3 or TRBV12-4 and TRBJ2-3, with 10 bases lining up with TRBD1. V gave up 6 bases and J gave up 4 bases; unmatched junction bases: 10. The CDR3 sequence is 16 residues long. DNA for the CDR3: TGTGCCAGCAGGGCAAGAGACAGGGGGCCGGCAGATACGCAGTATTTT. Protein sequence: CASRARDRGPADTQYF.

The chain recombines TRBV20-1 with TRBJ1-1; D not resolved. Germline V CDR1 and CDR2: DFQATT, SNEGSKA (reference sequence). Trimming cost V 3 bases and J 5 bases, with 7 bases left between them. The CDR3 extends over 11 amino acids. CDR3 nucleotides: TGCAGTGCTAGTGTAGTGACTGAAGCTTTCTTT. This translates into CSASVVTEAFF.

This clonotype was seen many times. The rearrangement links TRBV7-6 to TRBJ2-7, with D unresolved. V was shortened by 0 bases and J by 2 bases, with 5 bases between the two germline ends. Germline CDR1 and CDR2: SGHVS and FNYEAQ. The CDR3 extends over 13 amino acids. CDR3 sequence (DNA): TGTGCCAGCAGCTTAGCGAGTCCCTACGAGCAGTACTTC. Translated, it gives CASSLASPYEQYF.

The V call is TRBV7-2, the J call TRBJ2-1; 7 bases align to TRBD2. CDR3 length equals 18 residues. Losses at the gene ends were 1 base for V and 8 bases for J; bases not matched to a gene: 17. Germline V CDR1 and CDR2: SGHTA, FQGNSA. The CDR3 region is CASSLGRRGGRFVDEQFF. CDR3 DNA: TGTGCCAGCAGCTTAGGGAGGCGCGGGGGAAGGTTCGTCGATGAGCAGTTCTTC.

There are a few counts of this clonotype. The J gene is TRBJ1-1, the V gene TRBV4-1, with D possibly TRBD1 on 5 matching bases. CDR1 and CDR2 from the germline V gene are MGHRA and YSYEKL. Trimming shortened V by 4 bases and J by 0 bases, and 15 bases separated the two germline ends. The CDR3 has 16 residues. CDR3 sequence (DNA): TGCGCCAGCAGCCGCCCAGGGTTACTAATGAACACTGAAGCTTTCTTT. Protein product: CASSRPGLLMNTEAFF.

This clonotype was observed a handful of times. This chain joins TRBV2 and TRBJ2-7; 9 bases are a match to TRBD2. Germline CDR1 is SNHLY and CDR2 is FYNNEI. The CDR3 covers 20 residues. The V gene end was trimmed by 4 bases and the J gene end by 5 bases; junction bases not matched to a gene: 24. CDR3: CASSGVTTRASGAPVDEQYF. CDR3 bases: TGTGCCAGCAGTGGGGTCACGACTAGGGCTAGCGGGGCCCCAGTTGACGAGCAGTACTTC.

Points on this clonotype: A read error is possible here, since a much larger clone lies one base away. V and J are TRBV9 and TRBJ2-2; D possibly corresponds to TRBD1 (5 bases). Trimming pared 0 bases from V and 3 bases from J, leaving 6 bases between. Germline values: CDR1 SGDLS, CDR2 YYNGEE. CDR3 length equals 14 residues. DNA of the CDR3: TGTGCCAGCAGCGTAGACAGGTACACCGGGGAGCTGTTTTTT. It encodes CASSVDRYTGELFF.

This clonotype has at least ten counts. This chain links TRBV20-1 with TRBJ2-3; 11 positions match TRBD2. Germline CDR1 and CDR2: DFQATT and SNEGSKA (reference sequence). V was pared by 0 bases and J by 3 bases, with 11 bases of the junction left unmatched. This CDR3 region has 18 residues. CDR3 region: CSARDSSGGDLLTDTQYF. The CDR3 nucleotides are TGCAGTGCTAGAGATAGTAGCGGGGGGGATCTACTAACAGATACGCAGTATTTT.

This clonotype was found many times. The chain uses TRBV11-2 and TRBJ2-1; 7 bases agree with TRBD2. This CDR3 is 15 amino acids long. The germline V gene encodes CDR1 SGHAT and CDR2 FQNNGV. Losses at the gene ends were 2 bases for V and 5 bases for J; bases not matched to a gene: 6. CDR3 region: CASSLLWGGNNEQFF. The DNA for the CDR3 is TGTGCCAGCAGCTTATTGTGGGGGGGAAACAATGAGCAGTTCTTC.

In its sample, this clonotype was seen many times. The rearrangement links TRBV7-9 to TRBJ2-3; perhaps TRBD1 as D (6 bases). Germline V gives CDR1 SEHNR, CDR2 FQNEAQ (reference sequence). The CDR3 totals 16 residues. Trimming pared 5 bases from V and 2 bases from J, leaving 17 bases between. For the CDR3, the DNA is TGTGCCAGCAGCCTGGGGGCAGGAGAGGACACAGATACGCAGTATTTT. It specifies CASSLGAGEDTDTQYF.

This clonotype came up many times. The chain recombines TRBV4-3 with TRBJ2-5; TRBD1 agrees at 10 bases. Germline assignment: CDR1 LGHNA and CDR2 YSLEER. The junction had 7 bases not matched to a gene; V was cut back by 0 bases and J by 3 bases. The CDR3 totals 17 residues. DNA for the CDR3: TGCGCCAGCAGCCAAGAGCCTCCGGGACAGGGGAAAGAGACCCAGTACTTC. It yields the protein CASSQEPPGQGKETQYF.

The table lists this clonotype with a few counts. The chain is built from TRBV5-1 and TRBJ2-5; TRBD2 matches at 7 bases. There are 16 residues in the CDR3. V lost 0 bases to trimming and J lost 5 bases; unmatched junction nucleotides: 10. The germline CDR1 and CDR2 sequences are SGHRS and YFSETQ. The CDR3 bases are TGCGCCAGCAGCTTGGCGGGACTACCCCTTACCGAGACCCAGTACTTC. It encodes CASSLAGLPLTETQYF. The entire variable domain, with the rest obtained from reference TRBV5-1 and TRBJ2-5, is as follows: KAGVTQTPRYLIKTRGQQVTLSCSPISGHRSVSWYQQTPGQGLQFLFEYFSETQRNKGNFPGRFSGRQFSNSRSEMNVSTLELGDSALYLCASSLAGLPLTETQYFGPGTRLLVL.

This clonotype was detected many times. The chain has TRBV4-3 and TRBJ2-2, with TRBD2 as a possible D gene (6 bases). The germline V gene has CDR1 LGHNA and CDR2 YSLEER. V was clipped by 0 bases and J by 7 bases, with 9 bases between them. The CDR3 totals 14 residues. In nucleotides, the CDR3 is TGCGCCAGCAGCCAAGATCGGGGGATCGGGGAGCTGTTTTTT. Translation gives CASSQDRGIGELFF.

Many counts were recorded for this clonotype. This CDR3 reads CSAGQMGLYTDTQYF. CDR3 in DNA: TGCAGTGCCGGACAGATGGGGCTATACACAGATACGCAGTATTTT. The chain uses TRBV20-1 and TRBJ2-3; D possibly corresponds to TRBD1 (6 bases). Germline lookup yields CDR1 DFQATT and CDR2 SNEGSKA (reference sequence). This CDR3 has 15 amino acids. Deletions cut 6 bases from V and 2 bases from J, with 18 bases between.

Ten or more counts support this clonotype. This chain uses TRBV5-1 with TRBJ2-1; 10 nucleotides agree with TRBD2. Germline V lookup: CDR1 SGHRS, CDR2 YFSETQ. The CDR3 is made up of 15 amino acids. J gave up 3 bases and V 4 bases, and 4 bases lay outside the gene matches. The CDR3 DNA reads as TGCGCCAGCAGCAGTGGACTAGCGGACTACAATGAGCAGTTCTTC. Translated, it gives CASSSGLADYNEQFF. Complete variable domain (other parts from reference TRBV5-1 and TRBJ2-1): KAGVTQTPRYLIKTRGQQVTLSCSPISGHRSVSWYQQTPGQGLQFLFEYFSETQRNKGNFPGRFSGRQFSNSRSEMNVSTLELGDSALYLCASSSGLADYNEQFFGPGTRLTVL.

This clonotype was observed at least ten times. The chain joins TRBV18 to TRBJ2-7; D may correspond to TRBD1 or TRBD2 (5 bases each). Germline V gene lookup returns CDR1 KGHSH and CDR2 LQKENI. The CDR3 sequence is 15 residues long. Trimming stripped 6 bases from V and 0 bases from J, with 15 bases between. Here the CDR3 reads CASSRAPGSSYEQYV. CDR3 DNA sequence: TGTGCCAGCTCCCGGGCCCCAGGGAGCTCCTACGAGCAGTACGTC.

Ten or more counts support this clonotype. The chain combines TRBV12-3 or TRBV12-4 with TRBJ2-2; possibly TRBD1 for D (5 bases). This CDR3 is built from 16 residues. The V end was cut by 3 bases, the J end by 4 bases, with 15 bases between. In DNA, the CDR3 is TGTGCCAGCAGTTTGACCCAGGGCCTAATCACCGGGGAGCTGTTTTTT. It encodes CASSLTQGLITGELFF.

This clonotype was seen repeatedly, ten times or more. V and J are TRBV7-9 and TRBJ2-7, with D unclear. The CDR3 contains 12 residues. Germline CDR1 SEHNR, CDR2 FQNEAQ (reference sequence). With 5 bases removed from V and 0 bases from J, the gap between germline ends came to 5 bases. The CDR3 here is CASSGLSYEQYF. The CDR3 coding sequence is TGTGCCAGCAGCGGCCTCTCCTACGAGCAGTACTTC.

This clonotype came up a few times. This chain's CDR3 is CASSQIGPSEQYF. The CDR3 nucleotides are TGCGCCAGCAGCCAGATAGGTCCCTCTGAGCAGTACTTC. This chain uses TRBV4-3 with TRBJ2-7; no clear D gene. Germline V gene sequence: CDR1 LGHNA, CDR2 YSLEER. The CDR3 consists of 13 residues. V was shortened by 3 bases and J by 7 bases, with 13 bases between the two germline ends.

This clonotype was observed a few times. The chain has TRBV5-5 and TRBJ2-3; TRBD2 aligns across 10 bases. CDR1 is SGHKS, CDR2 YYEKEE, per germline (reference sequence). The CDR3 spans 16 residues. V dropped 1 base and J dropped 1; count of bases not matched to a gene: 3. CDR3 region: CASSLITSGGTDTQYF. The CDR3 coding sequence is TGTGCCAGCAGCTTGATAACTAGCGGGGGCACAGATACGCAGTATTTT.